This T cell receptor (beta chain) was obtained from a study of T cell clonotyping in hematopoietic cell transplantation. Only one count was recorded for this clone. Germline assignment: CDR1 MNHEY and CDR2 SMNVEV (reference sequence). V was cut by 5 bases and J by 8 bases, with 15 bases left in between. CDR3 size: 13 residues. Libraries were prepared by immunoSEQ multiplex PCR; TCRdb keeps only in-frame clonotypes and omits some of them. Here the sample spans 9,500 to 12,000 clones, roughly nine tenths being singletons. The sequencing here drew on PBMCs, taken 100 days after allogeneic stem cell transplant. The source of this sequence is a female patient over 55 who had an allogeneic stem cell transplant from an unrelated donor, so the T cells may come from the graft donor. Some clones in this sample may be carry-over from other donors' samples. The gene calls are TRBV27 and TRBJ1-2, with no clear D. The CDR3 DNA follows: TGTGCCAGCAGTCCCCGACGCCTCGGAGGCTACACCTTC. It is translated as CASSPRRLGGYTF.